One TCR beta chain is described in this entry. These data belong to a study of control samples from healthy donors and cancer patients. Clones were read by immunoSEQ multiplex PCR, and TCRdb kept only the in-frame ones, dropping some. The repertoire holds 95,000 to 100,000 clones, with around 89% as singletons. The sequenced sample was blood. The source of this sequence is a young man in good health.

In DNA form, the CDR3 reads TGTGCCAGCAGTTCGGTAGCGGGAGGCCCTGGAAGGGGGGAGACCCAGTACTTC. Protein: CASSSVAGGPGRGETQYF. The chain couples TRBV6-2 or TRBV6-3 to TRBJ2-5; 10 bases align to TRBD2. The CDR3 has 18 amino acids. J lost 5 bases, V lost 4 bases, and 16 bases had no gene match. CDR1 and CDR2 (germline): MNHEY, SVGEGT.